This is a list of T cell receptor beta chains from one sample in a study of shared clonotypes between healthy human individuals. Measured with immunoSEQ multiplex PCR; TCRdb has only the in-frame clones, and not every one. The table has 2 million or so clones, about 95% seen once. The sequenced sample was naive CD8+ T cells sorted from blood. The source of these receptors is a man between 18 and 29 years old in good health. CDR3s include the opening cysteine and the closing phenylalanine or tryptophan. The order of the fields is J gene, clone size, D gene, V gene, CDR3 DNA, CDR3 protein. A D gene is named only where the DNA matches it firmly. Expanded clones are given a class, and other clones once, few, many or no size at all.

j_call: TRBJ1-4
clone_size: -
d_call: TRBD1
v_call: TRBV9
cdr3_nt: TGTGCCAGCAGCGGTGAAGACAGGGGGGCAACTAATGAAAAACTGTTTTTT
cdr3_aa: CASSGEDRGATNEKLFF

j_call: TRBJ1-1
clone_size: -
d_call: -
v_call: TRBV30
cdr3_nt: TGTGCCTGGAGTGTTTCCTATAACACTGAAGCTTTCTTT
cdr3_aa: CAWSVSYNTEAFF

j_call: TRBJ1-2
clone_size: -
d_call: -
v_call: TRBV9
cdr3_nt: TGTGCCAGCAGCGCTCCCGGGAGAAACTATGGCTACACCTTC
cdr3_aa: CASSAPGRNYGYTF

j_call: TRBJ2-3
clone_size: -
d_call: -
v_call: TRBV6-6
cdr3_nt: TGTGCCAGCAGCCCGGCCCTACCAGATACGCAGTATTTT
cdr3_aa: CASSPALPDTQYF

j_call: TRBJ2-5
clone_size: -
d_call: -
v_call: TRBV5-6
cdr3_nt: TGTGCCAGCAGCTTGGGGTTAGGAGAGACCCAGTACTTC
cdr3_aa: CASSLGLGETQYF

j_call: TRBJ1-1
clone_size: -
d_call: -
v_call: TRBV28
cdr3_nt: TGTGCCAGCAGTTTAGGGAGATCGAACACTGAAGCTTTCTTT
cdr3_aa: CASSLGRSNTEAFF

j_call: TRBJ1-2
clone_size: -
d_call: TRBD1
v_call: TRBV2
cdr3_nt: TGTGCCAGCATCCTACAGTGGGACAGCAACTATGGCTACACCTTC
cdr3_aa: CASILQWDSNYGYTF

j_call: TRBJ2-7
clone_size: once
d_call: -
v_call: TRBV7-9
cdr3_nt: TGTGCCAGCAGCTTAGCGCGTAACGGACCCTACGAGCAGTACTTC
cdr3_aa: CASSLARNGPYEQYF

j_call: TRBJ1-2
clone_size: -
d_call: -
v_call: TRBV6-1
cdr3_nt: TGTGCCAGCAGTGAACCAGGGGAATGGGTCTATGGCTACACCTTC
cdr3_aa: CASSEPGEWVYGYTF

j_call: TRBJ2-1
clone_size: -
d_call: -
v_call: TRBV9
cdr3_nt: TGTGCCAGCAGCGTAGACCCTCTCTCTCTTGAGCAGTTCTTC
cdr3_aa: CASSVDPLSLEQFF

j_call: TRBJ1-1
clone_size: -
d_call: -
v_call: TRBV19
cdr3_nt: TGTGCCAGTAGTATCGTGCCACCGATGAACACTGAAGCTTTCTTT
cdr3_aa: CASSIVPPMNTEAFF

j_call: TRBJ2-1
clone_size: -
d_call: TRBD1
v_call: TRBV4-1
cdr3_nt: TGCGCCAGCAGCCTCAGACAGGGCAATGAGCAGTTCTTC
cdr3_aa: CASSLRQGNEQFF

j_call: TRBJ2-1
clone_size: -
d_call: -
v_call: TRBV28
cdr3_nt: TGTGCCAGCACCTCCGGGGCGGGCAATGAGCAGTTCTTC
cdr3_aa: CASTSGAGNEQFF

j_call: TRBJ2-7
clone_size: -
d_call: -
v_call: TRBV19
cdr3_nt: TGTGCCAGTAGTATAGATCTATCGGGAGACGAGCAGTACTTC
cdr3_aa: CASSIDLSGDEQYF

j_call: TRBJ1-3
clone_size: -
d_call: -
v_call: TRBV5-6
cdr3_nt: TGTGCCAGCAGCGATTTGACGGGGAGCTCTGGAAACACCATATATTTT
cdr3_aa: CASSDLTGSSGNTIYF

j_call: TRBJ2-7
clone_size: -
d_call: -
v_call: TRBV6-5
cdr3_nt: TGTGCCAGCAGTTACTTTAGCTCCTACGAGCAGTACTTC
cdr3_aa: CASSYFSSYEQYF

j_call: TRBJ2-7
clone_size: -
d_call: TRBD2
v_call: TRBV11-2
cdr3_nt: TGTGCCAGCAGCTTATTAGCTAGCGGGACTCACGAGCAGTACTTC
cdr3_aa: CASSLLASGTHEQYF

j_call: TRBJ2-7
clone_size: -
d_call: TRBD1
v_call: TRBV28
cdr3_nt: TGTGCCAGCAGTCCCGTCGGACAGGGGGCCTACGAGCAGTACTTC
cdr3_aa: CASSPVGQGAYEQYF

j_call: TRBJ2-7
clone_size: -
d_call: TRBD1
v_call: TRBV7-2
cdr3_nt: TGTGCCAGCAGCCCAGGGACAGGGACGGGGGCTGCCGAGCAGTACTTC
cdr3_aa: CASSPGTGTGAAEQYF

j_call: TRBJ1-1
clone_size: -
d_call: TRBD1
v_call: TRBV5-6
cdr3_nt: TGTGCCAGCAGCTTGAGCTGGACAGGGGCCACTGAAGCTTTCTTT
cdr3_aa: CASSLSWTGATEAFF

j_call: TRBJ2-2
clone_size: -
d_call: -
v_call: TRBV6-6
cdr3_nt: TGTGCCAGCAGCAACCCGACAGGCGCGAACACCGGGGAGCTGTTTTTT
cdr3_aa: CASSNPTGANTGELFF

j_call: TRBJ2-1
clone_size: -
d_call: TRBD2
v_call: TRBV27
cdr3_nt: TGTGCCAGCAGTTTATTACGGTTGGCGGGGGGAAACAATGAGCAGTTCTTC
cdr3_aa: CASSLLRLAGGNNEQFF

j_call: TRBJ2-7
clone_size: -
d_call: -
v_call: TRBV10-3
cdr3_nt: TGTGCCATCAGCTCCGGCGGGTACGAGCAGTACTTC
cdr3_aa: CAISSGGYEQYF

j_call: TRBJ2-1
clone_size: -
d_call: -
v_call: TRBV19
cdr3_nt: TGTGCCAGTAGTATTGCGGCAAATGAGCAGTTCTTC
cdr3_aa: CASSIAANEQFF

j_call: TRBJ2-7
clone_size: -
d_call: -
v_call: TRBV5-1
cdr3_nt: TGCGCCAGCAGCTTGCTAGGTCCTGGCTACGAGCAGTACTTC
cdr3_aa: CASSLLGPGYEQYF

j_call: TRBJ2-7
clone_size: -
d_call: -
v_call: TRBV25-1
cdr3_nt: TGTGCCAGCAGTGAATACCCAGGGATTTCCTCCTACGAGCAGTACTTC
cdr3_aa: CASSEYPGISSYEQYF

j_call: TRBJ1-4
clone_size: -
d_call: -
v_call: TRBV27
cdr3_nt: TGTGCCAGCAGTTTTTTGGGGGTGTTTGGTGAAAAACTGTTTTTT
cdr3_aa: CASSFLGVFGEKLFF

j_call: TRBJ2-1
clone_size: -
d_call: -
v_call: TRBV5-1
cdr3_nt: TGCGCCAGCAGCTTGCCAGTGAACTCCTACAATGAGCAGTTCTTC
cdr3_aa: CASSLPVNSYNEQFF

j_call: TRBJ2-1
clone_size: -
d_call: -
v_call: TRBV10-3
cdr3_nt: TGTGCCATCTCACAAGTCTACGAGCAGTTCTTC
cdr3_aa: CAISQVYEQFF

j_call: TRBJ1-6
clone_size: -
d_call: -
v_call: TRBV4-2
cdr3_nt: TGTGCCAGCAGCCTTGAGGAGGCGTCCTATAATTCACCCCTCCACTTT
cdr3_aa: CASSLEEASYNSPLHF

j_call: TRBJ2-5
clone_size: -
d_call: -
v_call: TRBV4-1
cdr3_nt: TGCGCCAGCAGCCAAGTGGGTGGAGGAGAAGGAGGCCAAGAGACCCAGTACTTC
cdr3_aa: CASSQVGGGEGGQETQYF

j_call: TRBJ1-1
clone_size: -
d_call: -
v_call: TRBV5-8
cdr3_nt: TGTGCCAGCGGGTGGAACACTGAAGCTTTCTTT
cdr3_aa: CASGWNTEAFF

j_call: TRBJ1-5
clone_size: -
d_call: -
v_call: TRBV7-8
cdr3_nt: TGTGCCAGCAGCTTAGCGCTAGGGGGTGGAGGCAATCAGCCCCAGCATTTT
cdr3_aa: CASSLALGGGGNQPQHF

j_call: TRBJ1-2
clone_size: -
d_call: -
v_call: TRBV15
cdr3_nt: TGTGCCACCAGCAGAGACTTATCGGGGCTCTATGGCTACACCTTC
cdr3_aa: CATSRDLSGLYGYTF

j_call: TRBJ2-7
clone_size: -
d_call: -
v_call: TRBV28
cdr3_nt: TGTGCCAGCAGTCATAGCAGGGCTCCCACCTTTGGGCAGTACTTC
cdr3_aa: CASSHSRAPTFGQYF

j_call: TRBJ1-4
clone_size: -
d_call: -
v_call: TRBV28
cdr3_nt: TGTGCCAGCAGTTTAGGGGCGAACCTCGCAACTAATGAAAAACTGTTTTTT
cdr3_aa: CASSLGANLATNEKLFF

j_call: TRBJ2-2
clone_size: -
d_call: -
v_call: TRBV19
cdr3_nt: TGTGCCAGTACCATGGGCGGCACCGGGGAGCTGTTTTTT
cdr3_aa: CASTMGGTGELFF

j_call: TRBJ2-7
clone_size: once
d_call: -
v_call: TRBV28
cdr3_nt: TGTGCCAGCAGTTTACGGGCCTTATCCTACGAGCAGTACTTC
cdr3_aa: CASSLRALSYEQYF

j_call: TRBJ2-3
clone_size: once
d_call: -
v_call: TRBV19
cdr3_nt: TGTGCCAGTAGTAAGGTGTTCGGAGGGACAGATACGCAGTATTTT
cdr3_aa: CASSKVFGGTDTQYF

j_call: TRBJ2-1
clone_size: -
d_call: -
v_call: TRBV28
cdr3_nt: TGTGCCAGCAGTCAAACTCGGACGCTACTATACAATGAGCAGTTCTTC
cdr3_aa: CASSQTRTLLYNEQFF

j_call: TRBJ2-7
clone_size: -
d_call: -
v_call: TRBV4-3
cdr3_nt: TGCGCCAGCAGCCAAGATGGGGGGCAGGGGTACTTC
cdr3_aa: CASSQDGGQGYF